The sequence of this T cell receptor (beta chain) was determined in a study of T cell changes during pregnancy in multiple sclerosis. V lost 11 bases and J lost 0, with 22 bases in between. The germline gives CDR1 LNHDA, CDR2 SQIVND (reference sequence). The CDR3 extends over 16 amino acids. TCRdb's table, derived via immunoSEQ multiplex PCR, lists solely in-frame clones and lacks some. The sample records around 56,000 clones, about 88% being singletons. This clonotype was sampled from a female donor with multiple sclerosis, enrolled in a pregnancy study. The V call is TRBV19, the J call TRBJ1-1, with D perhaps TRBD1 (5 bases). This sample comprised CD4+ T cells from peripheral blood mononuclear cells, obtained in the third trimester of pregnancy. CDR3 sequence: CAASGRGGEMNTEAFF. CDR3 coding DNA: TGTGCCGCCTCAGGTAGGGGCGGAGAGATGAACACTGAAGCTTTCTTT. Complete variable domain (other parts from reference TRBV19 and TRBJ1-1): DGGITQSPKYLFRKEGQNVTLSCEQNLNHDAMYWYRQDPGQGLRLIYYSQIVNDFQKGDIAEGYSVSREKKESFPLTVTSAQKNPTAFYLCAASGRGGEMNTEAFFGQGTRLTVV.